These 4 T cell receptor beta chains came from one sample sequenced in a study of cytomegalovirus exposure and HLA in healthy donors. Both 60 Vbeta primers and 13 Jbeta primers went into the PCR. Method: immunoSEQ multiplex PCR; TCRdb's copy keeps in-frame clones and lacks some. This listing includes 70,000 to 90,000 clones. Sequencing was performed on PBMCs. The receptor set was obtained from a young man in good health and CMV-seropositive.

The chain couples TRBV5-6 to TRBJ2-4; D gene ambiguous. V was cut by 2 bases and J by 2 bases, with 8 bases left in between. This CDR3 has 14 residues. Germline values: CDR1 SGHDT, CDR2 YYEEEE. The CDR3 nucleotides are TGTGCCAGCAGCTTTAGAGAAACCAAAAACATTCAGTACTTC. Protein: CASSFRETKNIQYF.

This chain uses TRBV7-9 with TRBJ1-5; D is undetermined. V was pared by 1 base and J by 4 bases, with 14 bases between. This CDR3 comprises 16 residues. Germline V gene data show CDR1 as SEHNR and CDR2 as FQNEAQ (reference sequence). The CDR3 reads CASSLGGVGRNQPQHF. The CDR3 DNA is TGTGCCAGCAGCTTAGGCGGGGTTGGGAGGAATCAGCCCCAGCATTTT.

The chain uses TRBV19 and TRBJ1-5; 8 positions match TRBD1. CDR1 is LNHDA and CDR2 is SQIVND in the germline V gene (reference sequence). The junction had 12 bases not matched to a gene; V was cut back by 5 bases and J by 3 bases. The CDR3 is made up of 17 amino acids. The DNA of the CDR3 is TGTGCCAGTAGTGAAACAGGGGGTAGTATTTTCAATCAGCCCCAGCATTTT. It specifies CASSETGGSIFNQPQHF.

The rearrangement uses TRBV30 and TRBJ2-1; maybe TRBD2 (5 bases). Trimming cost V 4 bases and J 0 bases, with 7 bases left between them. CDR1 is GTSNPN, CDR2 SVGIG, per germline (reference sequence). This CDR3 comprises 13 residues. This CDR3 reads CAWMRDSYNEQFF. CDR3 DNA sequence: TGTGCCTGGATGAGGGACTCCTACAATGAGCAGTTCTTC.